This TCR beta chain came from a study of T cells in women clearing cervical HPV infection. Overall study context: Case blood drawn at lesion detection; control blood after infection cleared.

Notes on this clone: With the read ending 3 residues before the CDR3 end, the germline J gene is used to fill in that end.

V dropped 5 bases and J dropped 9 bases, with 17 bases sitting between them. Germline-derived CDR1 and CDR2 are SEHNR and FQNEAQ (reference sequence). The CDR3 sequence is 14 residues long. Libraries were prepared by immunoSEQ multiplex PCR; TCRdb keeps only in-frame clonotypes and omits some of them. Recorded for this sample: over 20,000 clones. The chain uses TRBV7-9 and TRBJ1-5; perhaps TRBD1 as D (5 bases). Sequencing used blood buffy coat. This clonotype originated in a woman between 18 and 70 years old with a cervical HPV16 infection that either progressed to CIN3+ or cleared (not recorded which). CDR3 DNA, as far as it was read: TGTGCCAGCAGCGTGGGGCAGGCCGTCGGGCCC. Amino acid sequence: CASSVGQAVGP. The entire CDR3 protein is CASSVGQAVGPQHF.